Only one count was recorded for the clone carrying this T cell receptor beta chain. The source of the sample is a study of beta chain features in type 1 diabetes. The CDR3 extends over 15 amino acids. Trimming stripped 0 bases from V and 3 bases from J, with 12 bases between. CDR1 is SGHNT and CDR2 is YENEEA in the germline V gene. The sequenced template was cDNA made from the entire isolated RNA. Assay used: immunoSEQ multiplex PCR; TCRdb lists only in-frame clones, some missing. Among roughly 370,000 clones listed, around 13% were seen once. This TCR was recovered from a man under 40 in good health. The genes are TRBV11-3 and TRBJ2-7; possibly TRBD2 for D (5 bases). What was sequenced was naive CD4+ T cells from blood. CDR3 nucleotides: TGTGCCAGCAGCTTAGAAGGAGCGGCCTACTACGAGCAGTACGTC. This translates into CASSLEGAAYYEQYV.